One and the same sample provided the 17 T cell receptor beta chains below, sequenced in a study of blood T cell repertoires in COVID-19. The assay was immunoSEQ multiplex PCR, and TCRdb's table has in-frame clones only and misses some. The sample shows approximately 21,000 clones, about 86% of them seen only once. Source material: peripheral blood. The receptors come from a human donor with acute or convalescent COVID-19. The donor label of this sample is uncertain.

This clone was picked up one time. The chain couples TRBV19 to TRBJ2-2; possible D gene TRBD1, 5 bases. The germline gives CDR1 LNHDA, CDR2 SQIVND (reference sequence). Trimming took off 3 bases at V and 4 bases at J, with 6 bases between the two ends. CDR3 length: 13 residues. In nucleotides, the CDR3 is TGTGCCAGTAGTATGACAGTCACCGGGGAGCTGTTTTTT. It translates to CASSMTVTGELFF.

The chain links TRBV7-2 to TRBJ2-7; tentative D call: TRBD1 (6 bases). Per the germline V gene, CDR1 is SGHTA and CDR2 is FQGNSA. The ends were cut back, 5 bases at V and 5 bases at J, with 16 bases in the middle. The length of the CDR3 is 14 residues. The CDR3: CASSTFTGINEQYF. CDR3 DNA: TGTGCCAGCAGCACATTCACAGGGATAAACGAGCAGTACTTC.

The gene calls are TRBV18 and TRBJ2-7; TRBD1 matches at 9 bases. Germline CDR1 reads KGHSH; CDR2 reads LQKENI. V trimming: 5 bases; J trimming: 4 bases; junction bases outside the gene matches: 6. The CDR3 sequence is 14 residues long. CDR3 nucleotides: TGTGCCAGCTCAACAGGGGGCAGGGGTTACGAGCAGTACTTC. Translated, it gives CASSTGGRGYEQYF.

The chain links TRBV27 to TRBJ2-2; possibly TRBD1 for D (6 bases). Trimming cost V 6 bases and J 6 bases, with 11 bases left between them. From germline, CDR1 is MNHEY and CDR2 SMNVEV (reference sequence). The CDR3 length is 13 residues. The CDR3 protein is CASSRTGPGELFF. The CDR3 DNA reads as TGTGCCAGCAGCCGCACAGGGCCCGGGGAGCTGTTTTTT.

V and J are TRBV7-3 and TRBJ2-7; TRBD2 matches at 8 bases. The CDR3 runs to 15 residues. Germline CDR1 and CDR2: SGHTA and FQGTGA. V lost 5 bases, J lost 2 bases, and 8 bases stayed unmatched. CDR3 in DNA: TGTGCCAGCAGCCCTCGGGTAGCGGGACCCTACGAGCAGTACTTC. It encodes CASSPRVAGPYEQYF.

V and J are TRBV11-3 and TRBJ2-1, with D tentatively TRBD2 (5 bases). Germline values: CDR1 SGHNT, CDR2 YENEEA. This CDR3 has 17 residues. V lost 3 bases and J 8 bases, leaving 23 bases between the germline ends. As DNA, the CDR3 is TGTGCCAGCAGCTTGGGCGGAGGCTCTCGGGCGGGCGATGAGCAGTTCTTC. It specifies CASSLGGGSRAGDEQFF.

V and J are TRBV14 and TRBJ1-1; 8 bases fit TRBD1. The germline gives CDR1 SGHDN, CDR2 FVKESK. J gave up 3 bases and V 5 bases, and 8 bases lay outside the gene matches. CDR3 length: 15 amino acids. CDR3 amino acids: CASSKRTGRDTEAFF. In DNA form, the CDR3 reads TGTGCCAGCAGCAAAAGGACAGGGAGAGACACTGAAGCTTTCTTT.

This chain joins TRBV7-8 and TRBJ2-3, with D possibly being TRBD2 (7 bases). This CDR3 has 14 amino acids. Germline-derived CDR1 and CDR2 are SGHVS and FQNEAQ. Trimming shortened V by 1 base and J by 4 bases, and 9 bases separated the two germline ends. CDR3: CASSLGGGADTQYF. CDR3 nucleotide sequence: TGTGCCAGCAGCTTAGGGGGGGGCGCAGATACGCAGTATTTT.

CDR3 coding DNA: TGTGCCAGCAGTGAATCGGCCTTTGGAGCGGGGGGCGGCAAGTACGAGCAGTACTTC. Protein product: CASSESAFGAGGGKYEQYF. V and J are TRBV6-1 and TRBJ2-7, with 9 bases fitting TRBD2. This CDR3 contains 19 residues. Germline trimming cut 2 bases from V and 4 bases from J; bases unmatched to any gene: 18. Germline V gene lookup returns CDR1 MNHNS and CDR2 SASEGT.

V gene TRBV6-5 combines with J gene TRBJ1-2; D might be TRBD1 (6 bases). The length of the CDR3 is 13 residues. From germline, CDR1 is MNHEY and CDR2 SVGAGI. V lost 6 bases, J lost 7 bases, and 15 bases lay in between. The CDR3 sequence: CASSRRQESGYTF. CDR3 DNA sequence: TGTGCCAGCAGCAGGAGACAGGAATCTGGCTACACCTTC.

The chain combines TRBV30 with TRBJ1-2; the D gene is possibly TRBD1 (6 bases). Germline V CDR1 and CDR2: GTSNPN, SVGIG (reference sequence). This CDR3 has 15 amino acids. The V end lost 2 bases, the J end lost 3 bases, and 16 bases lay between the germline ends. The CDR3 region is CAWSRPWGGHYGYTF. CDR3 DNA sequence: TGTGCCTGGAGTCGCCCGTGGGGGGGCCACTATGGCTACACCTTC.

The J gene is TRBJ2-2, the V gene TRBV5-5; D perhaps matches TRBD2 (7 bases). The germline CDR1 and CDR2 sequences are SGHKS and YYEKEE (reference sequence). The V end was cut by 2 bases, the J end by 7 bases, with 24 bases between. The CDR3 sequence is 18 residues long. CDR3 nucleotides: TGTGCCAGCAGCTTAACGGTGGTTCGGGGGGCCAGTATCGGGGAGCTGTTTTTT. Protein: CASSLTVVRGASIGELFF.

The CDR3: CASSLGGVDYGYTF. CDR3 DNA: TGTGCCAGCAGCCTAGGAGGGGTCGACTATGGCTACACCTTC. The rearrangement joins TRBV5-4 to TRBJ1-2; tentatively, D is TRBD1 (5 bases). Trimming pared 4 bases from V and 3 bases from J, leaving 13 bases between. The CDR3 is made up of 14 amino acids. Germline CDR1 reads SGHNT; CDR2 reads YYREEE (reference sequence). The entire variable domain, with the rest obtained from reference TRBV5-4 and TRBJ1-2, is as follows: ETGVTQSPTHLIKTRGQQVTLRCSSQSGHNTVSWYQQALGQGPQFIFQYYREEENGRGNFPPRFSGLQFPNYSSELNVNALELDDSALYLCASSLGGVDYGYTFGSGTRLTVV.

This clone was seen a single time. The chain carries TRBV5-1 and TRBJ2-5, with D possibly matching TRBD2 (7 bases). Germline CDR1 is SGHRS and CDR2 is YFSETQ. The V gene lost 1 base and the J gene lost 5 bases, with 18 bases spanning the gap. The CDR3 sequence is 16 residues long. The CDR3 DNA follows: TGCGCCAGCAGCTTGATGGGGGCGGGAGTTTCGGAGACCCAGTACTTC. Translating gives CASSLMGAGVSETQYF. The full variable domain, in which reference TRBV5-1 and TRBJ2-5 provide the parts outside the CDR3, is KAGVTQTPRYLIKTRGQQVTLSCSPISGHRSVSWYQQTPGQGLQFLFEYFSETQRNKGNFPGRFSGRQFSNSRSEMNVSTLELGDSALYLCASSLMGAGVSETQYFGPGTRLLVL.

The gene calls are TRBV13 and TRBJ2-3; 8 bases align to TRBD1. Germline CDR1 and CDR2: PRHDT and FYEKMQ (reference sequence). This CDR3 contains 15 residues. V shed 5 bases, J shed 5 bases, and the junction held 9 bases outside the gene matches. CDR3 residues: CASSQNQGAEDTQYF. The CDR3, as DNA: TGTGCCAGCAGCCAAAATCAGGGGGCGGAAGATACGCAGTATTTT.

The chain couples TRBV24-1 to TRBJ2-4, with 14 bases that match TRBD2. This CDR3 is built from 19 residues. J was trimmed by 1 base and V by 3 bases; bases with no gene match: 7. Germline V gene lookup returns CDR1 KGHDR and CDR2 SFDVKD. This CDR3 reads CATSDGGLAGVAAKNIQYF. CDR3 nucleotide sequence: TGTGCCACCAGTGATGGGGGACTAGCGGGAGTAGCGGCCAAAAACATTCAGTACTTC.

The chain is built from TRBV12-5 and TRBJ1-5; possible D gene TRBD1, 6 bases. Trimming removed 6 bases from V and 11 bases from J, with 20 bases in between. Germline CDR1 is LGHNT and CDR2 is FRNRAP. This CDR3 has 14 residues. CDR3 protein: CASGPSGGMQTQHF. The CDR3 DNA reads TGTGCTAGTGGCCCGAGCGGGGGCATGCAGACCCAGCATTTT.